This record covers a single T cell receptor beta chain. This entry is derived from a study of shared clonotypes between healthy human individuals. Generated by immunoSEQ multiplex PCR, the TCRdb table keeps only in-frame clones and is missing some. The sample shows under 2,500,000 clones, approximately 94% of them seen only once. Germline V gene data show CDR1 as SEHNR and CDR2 as FQNEAQ (reference sequence). The germline V and J ends were trimmed by 2 bases and 6 bases, with 17 bases remaining between them. This CDR3 is 15 amino acids long. The receptor was derived from a man aged 18 to 29 in good health. The specimen was naive CD4+ T cells sorted from blood. Subset defined: CD45RA+ positively selected. V is TRBV7-9 and J is TRBJ2-7; D possibly matches TRBD1 or TRBD2 (5 bases each). The CDR3, as DNA: TGTGCCAGCAGCTTACTTATCGCGACAGAGGGCGAGCAGTACTTC. Translating it yields CASSLLIATEGEQYF.